The 23 T cell receptor beta chains in this list originate from one sample, sequenced in a study of siplizumab effects on memory and regulatory T cells (dated by TCRdb to between 2019 and 2020). The library was made by the immunoSEQ multiplex PCR assay. The source is immuneACCESS, and TCRdb retained only in-frame sequences with V and J called. Part of the clones is not carried over; for the studies checked, unresolved V genes explain less than half of this, and the remainder is unexplained. The sample includes some 120,000 clones, with around 95% observed a single time. Of the sample, over 0.15% falls within the top ten clones. Specimen: non-Treg CD4+ T cells sorted from blood. Explained via the paper, the cell subset or site label denotes: FACS-sorted unstimulated CD4+ non-regulatory T cells. These receptors originate from a human donor in good health.

The rearrangement joins TRBV9 to TRBJ2-7; 7 bases agree with TRBD1. The CDR3 spans 13 residues. V was pared by 4 bases and J by 4 bases, with 5 bases of the junction left unmatched. Germline CDR1 and CDR2: SGDLS and YYNGEE. This chain's CDR3 is CASSISGGYEQYF. The CDR3 coding sequence is TGTGCCAGCAGCATCTCAGGGGGATACGAGCAGTACTTC.

The chain recombines TRBV5-4 with TRBJ2-1, with D maybe TRBD2 (6 bases). V lost 4 bases to trimming and J lost 5 bases, with 10 bases between them. The CDR3 consists of 13 residues. The germline gives CDR1 SGHNT, CDR2 YYREEE (reference sequence). This CDR3 is CASSRGLNNEQFF. CDR3 sequence (DNA): TGTGCCAGCAGCAGGGGACTTAACAATGAGCAGTTCTTC.

V gene TRBV14 combines with J gene TRBJ1-2; the D gene is possibly TRBD1 (6 bases). V was clipped by 5 bases and J by 7 bases, with 11 bases between them. The germline V gene encodes CDR1 SGHDN and CDR2 FVKESK. There are 12 residues in the CDR3. The CDR3 spells CASSKGGSGYTF. The CDR3 nucleotides read TGTGCCAGCAGCAAGGGGGGAAGTGGCTACACCTTC. The whole variable domain, filled in from reference TRBV14 and TRBJ1-2, reads EAGVTQFPSHSVIEKGQTVTLRCDPISGHDNLYWYRRVMGKEIKFLLHFVKESKQDESGMPNNRFLAERTGGTYSTLKVQPAELEDSGVYFCASSKGGSGYTFGSGTRLTVV.

In this sample, this clone turned up once. Here the CDR3 reads CAWGIGLSTDTQYF. For the CDR3, the DNA is TGTGCCTGGGGGATAGGGTTATCTACAGATACGCAGTATTTT. This rearrangement joins TRBV30 to TRBJ2-3; D not resolved. Germline CDR1 is GTSNPN and CDR2 is SVGIG (reference sequence). The CDR3 has 14 amino acids. Deletions cut 5 bases from V and 3 bases from J, with 15 bases between. Complete variable domain (other parts from reference TRBV30 and TRBJ2-3): SQTIHQWPATLVQPVGSPLSLECTVEGTSNPNLYWYRQAAGRGLQLLFYSVGIGQISSEVPQNLSASRPQDRQFILSSKKLLLSDSGFYLCAWGIGLSTDTQYFGPGTRLTVL.

The V call is TRBV5-5, the J call TRBJ2-2, with D hard to call. This CDR3 spans 13 amino acids. Germline CDR1 is SGHKS and CDR2 is YYEKEE (reference sequence). V lost 6 bases, J lost 7 bases, and 13 bases lay in between. As DNA, the CDR3 is TGTGCCAGCAAGTTAACAGAGATCGGGGAGCTGTTTTTT. It encodes CASKLTEIGELFF.

The rearrangement joins TRBV6-1 to TRBJ1-2; 7 bases align to TRBD1. This CDR3 is 14 amino acids long. Germline assignment: CDR1 MNHNS and CDR2 SASEGT. V lost 2 bases and J lost 3; bases outside the gene matches: 3. Here the CDR3 DNA reads TGTGCCAGCAGTGAACCACAGGGGCACTATGGCTACACCTTC. Its protein product is CASSEPQGHYGYTF.

The rearrangement joins TRBV9 to TRBJ2-7; D tentatively reads TRBD1 or TRBD2 (6 bases each). The length of the CDR3 is 15 residues. Germline V gene data show CDR1 as SGDLS and CDR2 as YYNGEE. Between the trimmed V and J ends, which lost 3 bases and 3 bases, there was a span of 16 bases. In DNA, the CDR3 is TGTGCCAGCAGCGAGAAGTGGGGGGCCCTCTACGAGCAGTACTTC. Amino acid sequence: CASSEKWGALYEQYF.

This chain connects TRBV7-7 to TRBJ2-5, with TRBD2 matching 10 bases. This CDR3 is built from 15 residues. Germline V gene data show CDR1 as SSHAT and CDR2 as FNYEAQ (reference sequence). V shed 1 base and J 5 bases; nucleotides not matched to a gene: 4. The chain's CDR3 is CASSLGAGGQETQYF. CDR3 nucleotides: TGTGCCAGCAGCTTAGGAGCGGGGGGGCAGGAGACCCAGTACTTC.

For the CDR3, the DNA is TGTGCCAGCTCACCATTAGCGTTAACCTACGAGCAGTACTTC. Protein product: CASSPLALTYEQYF. V and J are TRBV18 and TRBJ2-7, with D perhaps matching TRBD2 (5 bases). Germline V lookup: CDR1 KGHSH, CDR2 LQKENI. The V end was cut by 2 bases, the J end by 2 bases, with 10 bases between. The CDR3 consists of 14 residues.

The V gene is TRBV5-1, the J gene TRBJ1-3; TRBD1 matches at 7 bases. Germline CDR1 is SGHRS and CDR2 is YFSETQ. Unmatched junction bases numbered 12, after V lost 5 bases and J lost 7 bases. This CDR3 has 15 residues. CDR3 in amino acids: CASSWGTAVRNTIYF. The DNA of the CDR3 is TGCGCCAGCAGTTGGGGGACAGCCGTTCGGAACACCATATATTTT.

The chain employs TRBV5-1 and TRBJ1-5, with 9 nucleotides matching TRBD1. This CDR3 is 13 amino acids long. In germline, CDR1 is SGHRS, CDR2 YFSETQ. With 4 bases clipped from V and 5 bases from J, the junction kept 1 base outside the gene matches. The CDR3 sequence: CASSRDRDQPQHF. The CDR3 region has the DNA TGCGCCAGCAGCAGGGACAGGGATCAGCCCCAGCATTTT.

This clone was observed once. J is TRBJ1-5 and V is TRBV11-2; no clear D gene. The CDR3 is made up of 13 amino acids. Germline V lookup: CDR1 SGHAT, CDR2 FQNNGV. V was cut by 3 bases and J by 1 base, with 4 bases left in between. In DNA form, the CDR3 reads TGTGCCAGCAGCTTCCAGAGCAATCAGCCCCAGCATTTT. The encoded protein is CASSFQSNQPQHF.

V and J are TRBV18 and TRBJ2-2; D possibly corresponds to TRBD1 (5 bases). The CDR3 totals 15 residues. Trimming removed 4 bases at V and 4 bases at J, with 13 bases between. Germline lookup yields CDR1 KGHSH and CDR2 LQKENI. CDR3 nucleotide sequence: TGTGCCAGCTCACGAGACAGCGATGGCACCGGGGAGCTGTTTTTT. This encodes CASSRDSDGTGELFF.

This clone was seen once. This chain joins TRBV2 and TRBJ2-3; D may correspond to TRBD1 or TRBD2 (6 bases each). The CDR3 contains 14 residues. Germline assignment: CDR1 SNHLY and CDR2 FYNNEI. Trimming took off 8 bases at V and 4 bases at J, with 16 bases between the two ends. CDR3 nucleotides: TGTGCCAGCGAGGAGGGGGGCCCGGCAGATACGCAGTATTTT. Translation gives CASEEGGPADTQYF.

The chain recombines TRBV6-4 with TRBJ2-1, with D unresolved. The CDR3 extends over 14 amino acids. Between the trimmed V and J ends, which lost 2 bases and 3 bases, there was a span of 8 bases. The germline V gene encodes CDR1 MRHNA and CDR2 SNTAGT. As DNA, the CDR3 is TGTGCCAGCAGTGACCAGGAATTCTACAATGAGCAGTTCTTC. Protein: CASSDQEFYNEQFF.

The chain is built from TRBV6-5 and TRBJ2-7; 7 bases map to TRBD1. The CDR3 totals 15 residues. Germline V lookup: CDR1 MNHEY, CDR2 SVGAGI. Trimming took 2 bases from V and 2 from J; bases not matched to a gene: 6. The CDR3 coding sequence is TGTGCCAGCAGTTACCCTGGGACAGTCCCCTACGAGCAGTACTTC. It codes for CASSYPGTVPYEQYF.

The V and J genes are TRBV29-1 and TRBJ2-7; TRBD2 might be the D (5 bases). The CDR3 loop spans 11 amino acids. V was shortened by 2 bases and J by 6 bases, with 8 bases between the two germline ends. Germline V CDR1 and CDR2: SQVTM, ANQGSEA. The CDR3 sequence: CSVELRAEQYF. CDR3 in DNA: TGCAGCGTTGAATTGAGGGCCGAGCAGTACTTC.

This clone was seen more than once but under ten times. The chain couples TRBV7-2 to TRBJ2-3; maybe TRBD1 (5 bases). This CDR3 contains 16 residues. In germline, CDR1 is SGHTA, CDR2 FQGNSA. V lost 3 bases to trimming and J lost 2 bases, with 15 bases between them. The CDR3 DNA reads TGTGCCAGCAGCTTGCAGGGCGGAACTTTCACAGATACGCAGTATTTT. It specifies CASSLQGGTFTDTQYF.

The rearrangement uses TRBV30 and TRBJ1-1; 8 bases fit TRBD1. The CDR3 runs to 13 residues. Germline CDR1 GTSNPN, CDR2 SVGIG (reference sequence). V lost 0 bases to trimming and J lost 7 bases; unmatched junction nucleotides: 4. CDR3 DNA: TGTGCCTGGAGTGTACCCGGACAGGGTGAAGCTTTCTTT. It encodes CAWSVPGQGEAFF.

CDR3 in DNA: TGTGCCAGCAGCTTCAAGTTTCGGGGGCCGGAGACCCAGTACTTC. As protein: CASSFKFRGPETQYF. The chain employs TRBV5-8 and TRBJ2-5; D is tentatively TRBD1 or TRBD2 (6 bases each). Germline values: CDR1 SGHTS, CDR2 YDEGEE. The ends were cut back, 2 bases at V and 5 bases at J, with 16 bases in the middle. The CDR3 extends over 15 amino acids.

V and J are TRBV19 and TRBJ2-7, with TRBD1 matching over 8 bases. V was pared by 2 bases and J by 7 bases, with 10 bases of the junction left unmatched. The CDR3 is 15 amino acids. In germline, CDR1 is LNHDA, CDR2 SQIVND (reference sequence). DNA of the CDR3: TGTGCCAGTAGTATAACCCGGACAGGGTCGTGGGAGCAGTACTTC. Its protein is CASSITRTGSWEQYF.

The chain carries TRBV28 and TRBJ2-3, with 13 bases fitting TRBD2. CDR1 is MDHEN, CDR2 SYDVKM, per germline. Unmatched junction bases numbered 8, after V lost 6 bases and J lost 5 bases. This CDR3 contains 16 residues. CDR3 sequence: CASSSSGLAGLDTQYF. The DNA of the CDR3 is TGTGCCAGCAGCTCCTCGGGACTAGCGGGGTTAGATACGCAGTATTTT.

This chain connects TRBV28 to TRBJ2-7, with TRBD1 matching over 11 bases. The V and J ends lost 5 bases and 6 bases, in that order; junction bases with no gene match: 3. The CDR3 totals 13 residues. Germline values: CDR1 MDHEN, CDR2 SYDVKM. CDR3 in amino acids: CASSPGTGGEQYF. The DNA of the CDR3 is TGTGCCAGCAGTCCCGGGACAGGGGGCGAGCAGTACTTC.